The clone carrying this TCR beta chain was observed once. Its antigen is currently unknown. These data are taken from a study of OX40 agonist ivuxolimab in advanced cancers. Turning to the study itself: The mean age was approximately 56 years, ranging from 23 to 79, with approximately 85% of participants male. Anti-PD-1, anti-PD-L1 or anti-CTLA-4 therapy given earlier was allowed, and 30% to 45% had some. Whole-study results and caveats: At 0.1 to 3.0 mg/kg and by week 6, CD4+ and CD8+ T cells in the blood had expanded clonally. CD8+ T cells averaged more expanded clones than CD4+.

Germline lookup yields CDR1 MNHNY and CDR2 SVGAGI (reference sequence). The CDR3 consists of 12 residues. V shed 7 bases and J shed 11 bases, with 17 bases lying between them. Assay used: immunoSEQ multiplex PCR; TCRdb lists only in-frame clones, some missing. The table shows 35,000 to 45,000 clones, with 65% to 90% occurring only once. The chain has TRBV6-6 and TRBJ1-1; tentatively, D is TRBD1 (6 bases). The sequenced sample was CD4+ or CD8+ T cells sorted from blood, obtained in a trial of the OX40 agonist ivuxolimab. The TCR originated in an adult with an advanced solid tumor such as melanoma, head and neck, liver or kidney cancer. CDR3 nucleotide sequence: TGTGCCAGCACCCCCCAGTGGGGGGCTGCTTTCTTT. This sequence encodes CASTPQWGAAFF.